Presented here are 2 T cell receptor beta chains from one specimen sequenced in a study of blood T cell repertoires in COVID-19. The repertoire was sequenced with immunoSEQ multiplex PCR; TCRdb's copy has only in-frame clones and lacks some. The sample has more than 50,000 clones; about 82% are singletons. What was sequenced was peripheral blood. All receptors come from a human donor in a cohort sampled during active COVID-19.

This chain connects TRBV11-2 to TRBJ1-1; D is possibly TRBD1 (5 bases). CDR1 is SGHAT and CDR2 is FQNNGV in the germline V gene. Trimming took 3 bases from V and 1 from J, leaving 6 bases between them. The CDR3 spans 13 residues. The CDR3 region is CASSLTENTEAFF. The CDR3 bases are TGTGCCAGCAGCTTGACAGAGAACACTGAAGCTTTCTTT.

J is TRBJ2-7 and V is TRBV27; D ambiguous. The germline CDR1 and CDR2 sequences are MNHEY and SMNVEV (reference sequence). This CDR3 has 13 residues. V dropped 2 bases and J dropped 2 bases, with 7 bases sitting between them. Here the CDR3 DNA reads TGTGCCAGCAGTTTAGGTAGTACCTACGAGCAGTACTTC. Translated, it gives CASSLGSTYEQYF.